A single sample is the source of the 23 T cell receptor beta chains below, sequenced in a study of blood T cells in healthy people across ages. A sample-barcoded 5' primer and a J-beta primer mix were used in a second PCR of roughly 7 to 12 cycles. TCRdb re-called the 5' RACE reads with MiXCR, one entry per CDR3 protein. Of hundreds of thousands of distinct CDR3 sequences detected, roughly a quarter appear once; the ten largest clones hold over 3.5%. This same sample was also part of a study on T cells of mothers and their children.

What was sequenced was blood. These receptors were taken from a boy under 10 years old in good health.

This clonotype turned up a few times. This sequence joins TRBV12-3 or TRBV12-4 and TRBJ2-5; 8 bases match TRBD2. The CDR3 length is 18 residues. Trimming took 0 bases from V and 4 from J; bases not matched to a gene: 13. The CDR3 region is CASSLADQGLVSPETQYF. The CDR3, as DNA: TGTGCCAGCAGTTTAGCGGATCAGGGACTAGTTTCCCCAGAGACCCAGTACTTC.

This rearrangement joins TRBV14 to TRBJ2-5, with TRBD1 identical over 7 bases. The J call may be mistaken, given a closer DNA end match to TRBJ2-7. The germline gives CDR1 SGHDN, CDR2 FVKESK. The CDR3 is made up of 15 amino acids. The CDR3 is CASSQIKGAMYEQYF. CDR3 in DNA: TGTGCCAGCAGCCAAATCAAGGGGGCGATGTACGAGCAGTACTTC.

In its sample, this clonotype was seen many times. This chain links TRBV14 with TRBJ2-7; a possible D gene is TRBD2 (6 bases). V lost 2 bases, J lost 7 bases, and 12 bases lay in between. CDR1 is SGHDN, CDR2 FVKESK, per germline. This CDR3 comprises 13 residues. CDR3 sequence: CASSQYSGGEQYF. CDR3 in DNA: TGTGCCAGCAGCCAATATAGCGGCGGGGAGCAGTACTTC.

The genes are TRBV20-1 and TRBJ2-4; 8 positions agree with TRBD1. V lost 3 bases and J lost 6; bases outside the gene matches: 7. This CDR3 is 14 amino acids long. Germline V gene lookup returns CDR1 DFQATT and CDR2 SNEGSKA (reference sequence). The CDR3 loop reads CSARQGALGNIQYF. Written as DNA, the CDR3 is TGCAGTGCTAGGCAGGGGGCATTGGGAAACATTCAGTACTTC.

Only a few counts were recorded for this clonotype. The chain recombines TRBV5-5 with TRBJ1-5; weak D call: TRBD1 (5 bases). This CDR3 has 13 residues. Germline V gives CDR1 SGHKS, CDR2 YYEKEE (reference sequence). The V and J ends lost 0 bases and 8 bases respectively, with 9 bases between them. The CDR3 DNA is TGTGCCAGCAGCTTGGCCGGGGCAAAGCCCCAGCATTTT. Amino acids: CASSLAGAKPQHF.

This clonotype has a handful of counts. This sequence joins TRBV2 and TRBJ2-7, with D possibly being TRBD2 (6 bases). The CDR3 has 15 amino acids. Germline CDR1 is SNHLY and CDR2 is FYNNEI. V was cut by 6 bases and J by 2 bases, with 17 bases left in between. CDR3 sequence reads: CASSLRDSLTYEQYF. CDR3 in DNA: TGTGCCAGCAGCTTACGGGACTCTCTTACCTACGAGCAGTACTTC.

The chain has TRBV6-6 and TRBJ1-2; D gene unclear. The CDR3 sequence is 15 residues long. Germline V gene lookup returns CDR1 MNHNY and CDR2 SVGAGI (reference sequence). V lost 2 bases to trimming and J lost 0 bases, with 10 bases between them. Here the CDR3 DNA reads TGTGCCAGCAGTTACGCCCGGCAGGCTAACTATGGCTACACCTTC. Amino acid sequence: CASSYARQANYGYTF.

The rearrangement uses TRBV29-1 and TRBJ2-2, with 9 positions matching TRBD2. CDR1 SQVTM and CDR2 ANQGSEA come from the germline V gene. J gave up 6 bases and V 6 bases, and 5 bases lay outside the gene matches. The CDR3 sequence is 13 residues long. The DNA for the CDR3 is TGCAGCGTAGAGCGGGAGGATCCCGGGGAGCTGTTTTTT. This codes for CSVEREDPGELFF.

This clonotype was detected many times. V gene TRBV6-4 combines with J gene TRBJ2-3; TRBD1 is a possible D gene (6 bases). CDR1 is MRHNA and CDR2 is SNTAGT in the germline V gene. The ends were cut back, 6 bases at V and 3 bases at J, with 10 bases in the middle. The CDR3 extends over 13 amino acids. The CDR3 region has the DNA TGTGCCAGCAGCCCCCAGGGGACAGATACGCAGTATTTT. This translates into CASSPQGTDTQYF.

The CDR3: CASSYVAGDQEQYF. For the CDR3, the DNA is TGTGCCAGCAGCTACGTAGCGGGAGATCAAGAGCAGTACTTC. J is TRBJ2-5 and V is TRBV7-2; the match to TRBD2 covers 9 bases. The CDR3 contains 14 residues. The J segment lost 11 bases and the V segment lost 4 bases, leaving 11 bases of the junction unmatched. Germline lookup yields CDR1 SGHTA and CDR2 FQGNSA.

This clonotype turned up a few times. The chain combines TRBV12-3 or TRBV12-4 with TRBJ1-1; D gene unclear. The length of the CDR3 is 13 residues. V lost 6 bases and J 3 bases, leaving 11 bases between the germline ends. In nucleotides, the CDR3 is TGTGCCAGCAGCGCAGCGCAGGACACTGAAGCTTTCTTT. Translating gives CASSAAQDTEAFF.

V usage is TRBV6-1 and J usage is TRBJ2-2, with 7 bases fitting TRBD1. The J segment lost 4 bases and the V segment lost 11 bases, leaving 10 bases of the junction unmatched. Germline CDR1 is MNHNS and CDR2 is SASEGT. The CDR3 is 14 amino acids. CDR3 sequence reads: CAGEQGQATGELFF. The CDR3 coding sequence is TGTGCCGGGGAACAGGGGCAGGCCACCGGGGAGCTGTTTTTT.

The chain employs TRBV20-1 and TRBJ2-4; TRBD2 matches at 12 bases. The CDR3 loop spans 18 amino acids. Looked up from germline, CDR1 is DFQATT and CDR2 is SNEGSKA (reference sequence). V lost 0 bases and J lost 0; bases outside the gene matches: 6. The CDR3 spells CSARDYTSGGIAKNIQYF. The CDR3 DNA is TGCAGTGCTAGAGATTATACTAGCGGGGGGATAGCCAAAAACATTCAGTACTTC.

V gene TRBV5-1 combines with J gene TRBJ2-1; 9 bases align to TRBD2. The DNA end lines up better with TRBJ2-7; the J call may be wrong. From germline, CDR1 is SGHRS and CDR2 YFSETQ. The CDR3 contains 15 residues. CDR3 bases: TGCGCCAGCAGCGCGGACCTAGCGGGGTACTACGAGCAGTACTTC. Translation gives CASSADLAGYYEQYF.

V gene TRBV15 combines with J gene TRBJ2-3, with 8 bases aligning to TRBD1. In germline, CDR1 is LNHNV, CDR2 YYDKDF (reference sequence). CDR3 length: 17 amino acids. V was pared by 1 base and J by 3 bases, with 9 bases of the junction left unmatched. CDR3 nucleotides: TGTGCCACCAGCAGAGGTCGGACAGGGTCCCTAACAGATACGCAGTATTTT. It yields the protein CATSRGRTGSLTDTQYF. The full variable domain, its missing parts supplied by reference TRBV15 and TRBJ2-3, is DAMVIQNPRYQVTQFGKPVTLSCSQTLNHNVMYWYQQKSSQAPKLLFHYYDKDFNNEADTPDNFQSRRPNTSFCFLDIRSPGLGDTAMYLCATSRGRTGSLTDTQYFGPGTRLTVL.

The chain couples TRBV10-3 to TRBJ2-1, with 11 nucleotides matching TRBD2. The V gene's germline CDR1 is ENHRY and CDR2 SYGVKD. The J segment lost 3 bases and the V segment lost 6 bases, leaving 10 bases of the junction unmatched. The CDR3 loop spans 17 amino acids. The CDR3, as DNA: TGTGCCATCAGAGGAACTAAGACTAGCGGGGACTACAATGAGCAGTTCTTC. Amino acid sequence: CAIRGTKTSGDYNEQFF.

CDR3 DNA sequence: TGTGCCAGCAGCTCGAACCGGGACAACCGAGGGAACATTCAGTACTTC. It yields the protein CASSSNRDNRGNIQYF. The chain couples TRBV9 to TRBJ2-4; D may be TRBD1 (6 bases). Germline V CDR1 and CDR2: SGDLS, YYNGEE. The CDR3 loop spans 16 amino acids. V was shortened by 4 bases and J by 7 bases, with 21 bases between the two germline ends. The full variable domain, with the rest looked up from reference TRBV9 and TRBJ2-4, is DSGVTQTPKHLITATGQRVTLRCSPRSGDLSVYWYQQSLDQGLQFLIQYYNGEERAKGNILERFSAQQFPDLHSELNLSSLELGDSALYFCASSSNRDNRGNIQYFGAGTRLSVL.

This clonotype was seen a few times. This chain links TRBV10-1 with TRBJ2-3, with D unclear. CDR3 length: 13 residues. Trimming removed 6 bases at V and 4 bases at J, with 11 bases between. In germline, CDR1 is WNHNN, CDR2 SYGVQD (reference sequence). CDR3 sequence: CASSRATPDTQYF. In DNA form, the CDR3 reads TGCGCCAGCAGCCGCGCCACTCCAGATACGCAGTATTTT.

The chain uses TRBV5-1 and TRBJ1-5; possible D gene TRBD1, 6 bases. The ends were cut back, 7 bases at V and 2 bases at J, with 19 bases in the middle. This CDR3 has 16 residues. Per germline, CDR1 SGHRS and CDR2 YFSETQ. CDR3 region: CASSPGGQLGNQPQHF. CDR3 coding DNA: TGCGCCAGCTCCCCCGGGGGGCAATTGGGCAATCAGCCCCAGCATTTT. Using reference TRBV5-1 and TRBJ1-5 for the parts outside the CDR3, the full variable domain is KAGVTQTPRYLIKTRGQQVTLSCSPISGHRSVSWYQQTPGQGLQFLFEYFSETQRNKGNFPGRFSGRQFSNSRSEMNVSTLELGDSALYLCASSPGGQLGNQPQHFGDGTRLSIL.

The chain couples TRBV6-6 to TRBJ2-1; 10 bases fit TRBD2. J gave up 8 bases and V 0 bases, and 4 bases lay outside the gene matches. The CDR3 has 15 residues. Germline V gene lookup returns CDR1 MNHNY and CDR2 SVGAGI (reference sequence). CDR3 sequence (DNA): TGTGCCAGCAGTTACTCGGGGCTAGCGGGGGATGAGCAGTTCTTC. Translation: CASSYSGLAGDEQFF.

This clonotype has only a few counts. The junction departs from the called germline gene at one end, perhaps through a read error. The chain carries TRBV19 and TRBJ1-6, with 7 bases identical to TRBD1. The CDR3 length is 14 residues. Per the germline V gene, CDR1 is LNHDA and CDR2 is SQIVND (reference sequence). The CDR3, as DNA: TGTGCCGGTAGTAATATCAGGGGGAATTCACCCCTCCACTTT. Translated, it gives CAGSNIRGNSPLHF.

This clonotype was counted at least ten times. The rearrangement links TRBV10-3 to TRBJ2-7; 8 bases map to TRBD2. Germline CDR1 ENHRY, CDR2 SYGVKD. CDR3 size: 15 residues. V lost 6 bases to trimming and J lost 1 base; unmatched junction nucleotides: 8. The DNA of the CDR3 is TGTGCCATCAGCACCGTCAGCGGGAGATCCTACGAGCAGTACTTC. It translates to CAISTVSGRSYEQYF.

V gene TRBV6-5 combines with J gene TRBJ2-6; 8 bases align to TRBD2. Per germline, CDR1 MNHEY and CDR2 SVGAGI. With V trimmed by 0 bases and J by 2 bases, 6 bases remained unmatched. The CDR3 extends over 18 amino acids. In DNA form, the CDR3 reads TGTGCCAGCAGTTACTCGGGGGAAGCGGGGGCTGGGGCCAACGTCCTGACTTTC. Protein sequence: CASSYSGEAGAGANVLTF.